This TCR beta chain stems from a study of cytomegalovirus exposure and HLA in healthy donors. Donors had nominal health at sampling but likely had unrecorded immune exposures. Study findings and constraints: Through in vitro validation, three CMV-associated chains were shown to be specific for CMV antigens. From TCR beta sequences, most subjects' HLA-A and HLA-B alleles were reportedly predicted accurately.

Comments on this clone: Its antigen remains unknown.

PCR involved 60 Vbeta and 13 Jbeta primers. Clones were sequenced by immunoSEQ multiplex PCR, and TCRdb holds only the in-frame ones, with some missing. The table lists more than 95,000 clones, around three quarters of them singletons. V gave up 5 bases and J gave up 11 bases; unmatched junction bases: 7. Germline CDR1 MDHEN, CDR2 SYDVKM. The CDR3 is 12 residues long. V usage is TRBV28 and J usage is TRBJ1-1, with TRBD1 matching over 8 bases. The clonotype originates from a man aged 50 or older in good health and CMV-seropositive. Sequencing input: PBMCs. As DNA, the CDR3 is TGTGCCAGCAGTCTATTACAGGGGGAGGCTTTCTTT. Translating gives CASSLLQGEAFF.